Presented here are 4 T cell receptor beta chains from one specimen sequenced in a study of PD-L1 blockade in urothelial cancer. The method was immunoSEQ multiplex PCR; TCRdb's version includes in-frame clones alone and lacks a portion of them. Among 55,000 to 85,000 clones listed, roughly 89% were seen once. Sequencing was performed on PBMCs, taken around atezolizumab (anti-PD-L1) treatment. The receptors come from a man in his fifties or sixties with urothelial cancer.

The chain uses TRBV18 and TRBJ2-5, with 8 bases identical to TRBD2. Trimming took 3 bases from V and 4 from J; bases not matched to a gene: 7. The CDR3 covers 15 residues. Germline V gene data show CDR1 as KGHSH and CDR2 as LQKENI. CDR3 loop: CASSPSAGGGETQYF. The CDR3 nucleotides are TGTGCCAGCTCACCCAGTGCGGGGGGAGGAGAGACCCAGTACTTC.

Here the CDR3 DNA reads TGTGCCAGCAGCTTTATTGAAGGGGCGGGGGTAAGGGGAGGCTACACCTTC. This translates into CASSFIEGAGVRGGYTF. The chain recombines TRBV7-8 with TRBJ1-2; D perhaps matches TRBD1 (5 bases). V was clipped by 3 bases and J by 8 bases, with 25 bases between them. The CDR3 length is 17 residues. CDR1 is SGHVS, CDR2 FQNEAQ, per germline.

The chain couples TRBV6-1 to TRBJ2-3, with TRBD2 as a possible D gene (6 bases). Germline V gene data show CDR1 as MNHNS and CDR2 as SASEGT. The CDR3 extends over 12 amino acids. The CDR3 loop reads CVSGYSADTQYF. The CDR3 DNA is TGTGTTAGCGGTTATAGCGCAGATACGCAGTATTTT.

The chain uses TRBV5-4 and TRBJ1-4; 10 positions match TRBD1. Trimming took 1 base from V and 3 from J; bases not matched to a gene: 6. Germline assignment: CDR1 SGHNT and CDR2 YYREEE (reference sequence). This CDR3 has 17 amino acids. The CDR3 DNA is TGTGCCAGCAGCTTGATGGGGACAGGGGAGGCTAATGAAAAACTGTTTTTT. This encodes CASSLMGTGEANEKLFF. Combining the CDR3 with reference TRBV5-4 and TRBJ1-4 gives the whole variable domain ETGVTQSPTHLIKTRGQQVTLRCSSQSGHNTVSWYQQALGQGPQFIFQYYREEENGRGNFPPRFSGLQFPNYSSELNVNALELDDSALYLCASSLMGTGEANEKLFFGSGTQLSVL.